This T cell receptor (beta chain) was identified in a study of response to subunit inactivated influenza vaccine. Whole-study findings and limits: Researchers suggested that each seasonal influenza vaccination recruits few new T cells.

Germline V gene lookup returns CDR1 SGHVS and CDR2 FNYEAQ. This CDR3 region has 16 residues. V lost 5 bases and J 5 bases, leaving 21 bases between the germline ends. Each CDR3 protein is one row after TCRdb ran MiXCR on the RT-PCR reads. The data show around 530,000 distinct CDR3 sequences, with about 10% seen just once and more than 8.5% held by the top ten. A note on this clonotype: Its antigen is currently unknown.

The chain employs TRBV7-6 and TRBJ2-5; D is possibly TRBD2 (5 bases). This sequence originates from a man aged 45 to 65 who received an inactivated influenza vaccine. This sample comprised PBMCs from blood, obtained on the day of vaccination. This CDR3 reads CASSPLRRELRETQYF. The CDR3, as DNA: TGTGCCAGCAGCCCCCTCCGACGGGAACTGAGGGAGACCCAGTACTTC.